A single sample gave rise to the 11 T cell receptor beta chains below, sequenced in a study of Graves' ophthalmopathy and Graves' hyperthyroidism. TCR beta CDR3 regions were amplified from RNA transcripts. The workflow started with a first-round RT-PCR run with HTBI primers and then moved on to a second-round multiplex PCR. TCRdb re-called the multiplex PCR reads with MiXCR, one entry per CDR3 protein. The sample has almost 750,000 distinct CDR3 sequences, about 44% seen once. The sample was peripheral blood. The source is an adult man with Graves' ophthalmopathy.

The rearrangement links TRBV5-4 to TRBJ1-1; tentative D call: TRBD1 (5 bases). This CDR3 contains 12 residues. V dropped 6 bases and J dropped 10 bases, with 16 bases sitting between them. Germline V gives CDR1 SGHNT, CDR2 YYREEE (reference sequence). Written as DNA, the CDR3 is TGTGCCAGCACCGCCGTGGGGGGTACAGCTTTCTTT. Translating gives CASTAVGGTAFF.

Note on this clonotype: A read error may explain this, as a much larger clone is one base away. The gene calls are TRBV11-1 and TRBJ2-5, with D possibly being TRBD1 (6 bases). The CDR3 length is 13 residues. Per the germline V gene, CDR1 is SGHAT and CDR2 is FQDESV (reference sequence). DNA for the CDR3: TGCGCCAGCAGCCGAGTGCAGGGGTCGACCCAGTACTTC. The encoded protein is CASSRVQGSTQYF. Full variable domain (outside the CDR3, taken from reference TRBV11-1 and TRBJ2-5): EAEVAQSPRYKITEKSQAVAFWCDPISGHATLYWYRQILGQGPELLVQFQDESVVDDSQLPKDRFSAERLKGVDSTLKIQPAELGDSAMYLCASSRVQGSTQYFGPGTRLLVL.

This clonotype was seen more than once but under ten times. For the CDR3, the DNA is TGTGCCAGCAGTGGAGGGGACAGGGGGCCCTACGAGCAGTACTTC. As protein: CASSGGDRGPYEQYF. The chain joins TRBV2 to TRBJ2-7, with 12 bases matching TRBD1. The V gene's germline CDR1 is SNHLY and CDR2 FYNNEI. J was trimmed by 2 bases and V by 4 bases; bases with no gene match: 3. The CDR3 has 15 amino acids. Filled out from reference TRBV2 and TRBJ2-7, the complete variable domain reads EPEVTQTPSHQVTQMGQEVILRCVPISNHLYFYWYRQILGQKVEFLVSFYNNEISEKSEIFDDQFSVERPDGSNFTLKIRSTKLEDSAMYFCASSGGDRGPYEQYFGPGTRLTVT.

The rearrangement uses TRBV9 and TRBJ2-7; TRBD2 agrees at 7 bases. Germline assignment: CDR1 SGDLS and CDR2 YYNGEE. The CDR3 spans 15 residues. V was pared by 5 bases and J by 0 bases, with 8 bases of the junction left unmatched. The CDR3 DNA reads as TGTGCCAGCAGTCAGCGGGACTGGGACTCCTACGAGCAGTACTTC. The encoded protein is CASSQRDWDSYEQYF.

This clonotype was observed many times. The V call is TRBV7-9, the J call TRBJ2-7, with 7 bases aligning to TRBD1. The CDR3 covers 14 residues. J lost 5 bases, V lost 6 bases, and 10 bases had no gene match. Germline assignment: CDR1 SEHNR and CDR2 FQNEAQ (reference sequence). CDR3 sequence: CASSFDRELNEQYF. Here the CDR3 DNA reads TGTGCCAGCAGTTTCGACAGGGAGCTAAACGAGCAGTACTTC.

This clonotype was seen at least ten times. The chain has TRBV20-1 and TRBJ2-7, with D perhaps given as TRBD1 or TRBD2 (5 bases each). The CDR3 contains 13 residues. Germline V gene lookup returns CDR1 DFQATT and CDR2 SNEGSKA (reference sequence). Trimming pared 6 bases from V and 2 bases from J, leaving 14 bases between. The CDR3 DNA reads TGCAGTGCAACCGGGACGGTGCCCTACGAGCAGTACTTC. This encodes CSATGTVPYEQYF.

Many counts were recorded for this clonotype. The J gene is TRBJ2-5, the V gene TRBV5-1; D remains ambiguous. The CDR3 contains 14 residues. CDR1 SGHRS and CDR2 YFSETQ come from the germline V gene. With 2 bases removed from V and 2 bases from J, the gap between germline ends came to 10 bases. The CDR3 reads CASSLPDKQETQYF. CDR3 sequence (DNA): TGCGCCAGCAGCTTACCGGATAAGCAAGAGACCCAGTACTTC.

The gene calls are TRBV6-5 and TRBJ1-4, with 8 positions matching TRBD1. Trimming removed 4 bases from V and 8 bases from J; junction bases left unmatched: 9. Germline loops: CDR1 MNHEY, CDR2 SVGAGI. This CDR3 has 15 residues. Written as DNA, the CDR3 is TGTGCCAGCAGTTTGGCCGGGACAGGTCGCGAAAAACTGTTTTTT. Translating it yields CASSLAGTGREKLFF.

This chain links TRBV25-1 with TRBJ2-2; tentatively, D is TRBD1 (7 bases). V lost 9 bases and J 5 bases, leaving 16 bases between the germline ends. This CDR3 is 14 amino acids long. Germline values: CDR1 MGHDK, CDR2 SYGVNS. CDR3 DNA sequence: TGTGCCAGAACGACAGGGACTGAGACCGGGGAGCTGTTTTTT. The encoded protein is CARTTGTETGELFF.

The gene calls are TRBV29-1 and TRBJ1-1, with D possibly being TRBD1 (6 bases). Germline V gene data show CDR1 as SQVTM and CDR2 as ANQGSEA. Trimming cost V 7 bases and J 3 bases, with 9 bases left between them. The CDR3 spans 11 residues. The CDR3 DNA reads as TGCAGCGGGTACAGGGACACTGAAGCTTTCTTT. It translates to CSGYRDTEAFF.

This chain uses TRBV7-2 with TRBJ1-1; D ambiguous. There are 16 residues in the CDR3. V lost 3 bases, J lost 0 bases, and 14 bases lay in between. Germline V gives CDR1 SGHTA, CDR2 FQGNSA. The CDR3 sequence is CASSFEGFPMNTEAFF. DNA for the CDR3: TGTGCCAGCAGCTTCGAGGGATTCCCAATGAACACTGAAGCTTTCTTT.